In this sample, the clone carrying this T cell receptor (beta chain) turned up a few times. What it binds is unknown. These data are taken from a study of beta chain features in type 1 diabetes. The collection from each donor was one heparinised blood draw averaging about 116 mL. General study results and limits: Sequencing from cDNA could over-represent high-TCR-expressing cells.

The sequenced template was cDNA made from the entire isolated RNA. Sequencing used immunoSEQ multiplex PCR; TCRdb keeps in-frame clones, though not all of them. The sample has around 280,000 clones; about 8% are singletons. The sample consisted of central memory CD4+ T cells from blood. The receptor's source is a woman aged 18-29 years in good health.

For the CDR3, the DNA is TGTGCCAGTAATCAGCGTAACACAGATACGCAGTATTTT. It codes for CASNQRNTDTQYF. This chain connects TRBV19 to TRBJ2-3, with unresolved D. CDR3 size: 13 residues. V lost 7 bases and J 2 bases, leaving 10 bases between the germline ends. Germline CDR1 LNHDA, CDR2 SQIVND (reference sequence).